Each of the 14 T cell receptor beta chains below was sequenced from the same sample in a study of shared clonotypes between healthy human individuals (dated by TCRdb to about 2020). The library came from the immunoSEQ multiplex PCR assay. Entries here come from immuneACCESS through TCRdb and include only in-frame sequences with V and J called. Some clones fail to appear in such tables; in the studies checked, an unresolved V gene covers under half of the shortfall, and the cause of the remainder is unknown. This sample has 2.5 million or so clones in its table, and about 92% of those were observed once. The leading ten clones occupy about 0.13% of the sample. The sequencing input was naive CD4+ T cells sorted from blood. The intended sense of this specimen's cell subset or site label: CD45RA+ positively selected. Receptors originate from a man aged 18 to 30 in good health.

This clone came up once. The chain employs TRBV10-3 and TRBJ2-2; TRBD2 matches at 10 bases. J was trimmed by 7 bases and V by 6 bases; bases with no gene match: 8. This CDR3 is 15 amino acids long. Germline values: CDR1 ENHRY, CDR2 SYGVKD. The CDR3 is CAIREERGGHGELFF. The CDR3 bases are TGTGCCATCAGGGAAGAGCGGGGGGGCCACGGGGAGCTGTTTTTT.

The chain couples TRBV7-9 to TRBJ1-1; 7 nucleotides align to TRBD1. The germline V gene has CDR1 SEHNR and CDR2 FQNEAQ (reference sequence). Trimming took 8 bases from V and 11 from J; bases not matched to a gene: 8. The CDR3 sequence is 11 residues long. The CDR3 bases are TGTGCCAGCTCTCTTGGACAGGCGGCTTTCTTT. It specifies CASSLGQAAFF.

The CDR3 DNA reads TGTGCCAGCAGCTTAGGGCTCTGGGGACTACCGAGCTCCTACGAGCAGTACTTC. It translates to CASSLGLWGLPSSYEQYF. The J gene is TRBJ2-7, the V gene TRBV5-5, with TRBD2 matching 7 bases. The CDR3 is 18 residues long. Germline lookup yields CDR1 SGHKS and CDR2 YYEKEE (reference sequence). V gave up 2 bases and J gave up 0 bases; unmatched junction bases: 14.

V gene TRBV5-1 combines with J gene TRBJ2-3; 7 bases line up with TRBD2. V was pared by 4 bases and J by 2 bases, with 10 bases of the junction left unmatched. CDR1 and CDR2 from the germline V gene are SGHRS and YFSETQ. The CDR3 runs 16 residues. The CDR3, as DNA: TGCGCCAGCAGCCCTATGGCGGGGGACCTCACAGATACGCAGTATTTT. Protein sequence: CASSPMAGDLTDTQYF. Drawing the rest from reference TRBV5-1 and TRBJ2-3, the complete variable domain is KAGVTQTPRYLIKTRGQQVTLSCSPISGHRSVSWYQQTPGQGLQFLFEYFSETQRNKGNFPGRFSGRQFSNSRSEMNVSTLELGDSALYLCASSPMAGDLTDTQYFGPGTRLTVL.

Worth noting for this clone: This CDR3 is also generated by other DNA sequences in the sample. The gene calls are TRBV28 and TRBJ2-5; either TRBD1 or TRBD2 may fit D (7 bases each). The CDR3 runs to 16 residues. V gave up 1 base and J gave up 5 bases, with 17 bases separating them. Germline V gene sequence: CDR1 MDHEN, CDR2 SYDVKM. The chain's CDR3 is CASSLLPGQGGETQYF. In DNA, the CDR3 is TGTGCCAGCAGTTTATTGCCGGGGCAGGGGGGGGAGACCCAGTACTTC.

This clone was detected once. The CDR3 here is CASSLVGLVKNIQYF. In DNA form, the CDR3 reads TGTGCCAGCAGCTTAGTTGGGCTCGTGAAAAACATTCAGTACTTC. This chain connects TRBV7-2 to TRBJ2-4, with D unresolved. CDR1 is SGHTA, CDR2 FQGNSA, per germline. V lost 1 base and J 4 bases, leaving 11 bases between the germline ends. CDR3 length: 15 residues.

The chain is built from TRBV11-2 and TRBJ1-1; D not resolved. The CDR3 covers 15 residues. Germline-derived CDR1 and CDR2 are SGHAT and FQNNGV. The germline V and J ends were trimmed by 3 bases and 1 base, with 12 bases remaining between them. The CDR3 DNA reads TGTGCCAGCAGCTTGGATGGGTCAGGGAACACTGAAGCTTTCTTT. Amino acids: CASSLDGSGNTEAFF.

The chain couples TRBV6-5 to TRBJ1-1, with 8 bases matching TRBD1. V lost 7 bases, J lost 4 bases, and 2 bases stayed unmatched. The germline V gene encodes CDR1 MNHEY and CDR2 SVGAGI. The CDR3 runs to 12 residues. CDR3 sequence (DNA): TGTGCCAGCAAAACAGGGGGCACTGAAGCTTTCTTT. It translates to CASKTGGTEAFF.

The J gene is TRBJ2-3, the V gene TRBV19; 10 bases are a match to TRBD2. Per germline, CDR1 LNHDA and CDR2 SQIVND (reference sequence). The CDR3 has 15 amino acids. J lost 4 bases, V lost 4 bases, and 5 bases had no gene match. The CDR3 protein is CASSTSGGVADTQYF. In DNA form, the CDR3 reads TGTGCCAGTAGTACCAGCGGGGGGGTGGCAGATACGCAGTATTTT.

The gene calls are TRBV18 and TRBJ1-5, with D maybe TRBD1 (5 bases). The CDR3 sequence is 15 residues long. Germline V gives CDR1 KGHSH, CDR2 LQKENI. The V and J ends lost 1 base and 0 bases respectively, with 7 bases between them. For the CDR3, the DNA is TGTGCCAGCTCACCACAGACAGATAGCAATCAGCCCCAGCATTTT. This encodes CASSPQTDSNQPQHF.

This clone was detected once. The rearrangement uses TRBV7-9 and TRBJ1-3; D remains unclear. CDR3 size: 13 residues. Per the germline V gene, CDR1 is SEHNR and CDR2 is FQNEAQ (reference sequence). The V end was cut by 1 base, the J end by 9 bases, with 10 bases between. The CDR3 is CASSLEGRSTIYF. The CDR3 bases are TGTGCCAGCAGCTTAGAAGGGCGAAGCACCATATATTTT.

This clone was observed a handful of times. This chain connects TRBV19 to TRBJ1-2; 8 bases are shared with TRBD1. Unmatched junction bases numbered 7, after V lost 6 bases and J lost 4 bases. The CDR3 is 14 amino acids. The germline V gene encodes CDR1 LNHDA and CDR2 SQIVND (reference sequence). The CDR3 loop reads CASRTAGTGYGYTF. As DNA, the CDR3 is TGTGCCAGTAGAACTGCCGGGACAGGCTATGGCTACACCTTC. The entire variable domain, with the rest obtained from reference TRBV19 and TRBJ1-2, is as follows: DGGITQSPKYLFRKEGQNVTLSCEQNLNHDAMYWYRQDPGQGLRLIYYSQIVNDFQKGDIAEGYSVSREKKESFPLTVTSAQKNPTAFYLCASRTAGTGYGYTFGSGTRLTVV.

The chain joins TRBV9 to TRBJ2-5; the D is unclear. V was pared by 3 bases and J by 2 bases, with 17 bases between. The CDR3 sequence is 16 residues long. Germline V gene data show CDR1 as SGDLS and CDR2 as YYNGEE. In DNA form, the CDR3 reads TGTGCCAGCAGCGCCAGGATAGGGTTGGGGCAAGAGACCCAGTACTTC. Translated, it gives CASSARIGLGQETQYF.

Turning to this clone: Within the sample, other DNA sequences also encode this same CDR3. V and J are TRBV5-4 and TRBJ2-5; 15 nucleotides agree with TRBD2. The CDR3 is 16 residues long. The germline V gene has CDR1 SGHNT and CDR2 YYREEE (reference sequence). J was trimmed by 2 bases and V by 4 bases; bases with no gene match: 3. Here the CDR3 reads CASSLGLAGGQETQYF. CDR3 nucleotides: TGTGCCAGCAGCCTGGGACTAGCGGGAGGACAAGAGACCCAGTACTTC.